This is a list of T cell receptor beta chains from one sample in a study of CDR3 diversity in severe acne. TCRdb used MiXCR to reprocess the PCR reads, holding one entry per CDR3 protein. The table includes over 90,000 distinct CDR3 sequences, around 56% detected once. Sequenced input: blood. The receptors were gathered from a male donor with acne. Each CDR3 is given with its conserved first and last residue. Fields, in order: V gene, J gene, D gene, clone size, CDR3 protein, CDR3 DNA. A D gene is named only where the DNA matches it firmly. Some rows mark clone size as missing; the rest say once, few, many or name a class of expanded clone.

v_call: TRBV2
j_call: TRBJ2-5
d_call: TRBD1
clone_size: few
cdr3_aa: CASSVGTGVTQETQYF
cdr3_nt: TGTGCCAGCAGTGTGGGGACAGGGGTGACCCAAGAGACCCAGTACTTC

v_call: TRBV4-1
j_call: TRBJ1-6
d_call: TRBD1
clone_size: few
cdr3_aa: CASSPGTASYSSPLHF
cdr3_nt: TGCGCTAGCAGTCCAGGGACAGCGTCCTATAGTTCACCCCTCCACTTT

v_call: TRBV20-1
j_call: TRBJ2-7
d_call: TRBD1
clone_size: once
cdr3_aa: CSASSQEVGTGTYEQYF
cdr3_nt: TGCAGTGCCAGCAGCCAAGAAGTCGGGACAGGGACCTACGAGCAGTACTTC

v_call: TRBV5-8
j_call: TRBJ2-1
d_call: .
clone_size: many
cdr3_aa: CASRGGPGARSYNEQFF
cdr3_nt: TGTGCCAGCAGAGGGGGACCAGGAGCTCGGTCCTACAATGAGCAGTTCTTC

v_call: TRBV5-1
j_call: TRBJ2-6
d_call: .
clone_size: .
cdr3_aa: CASSPGAPGANVLTF
cdr3_nt: TGCGCCAGCAGTCCGGGAGCACCCGGGGCCAACGTCCTGACTTTC

v_call: TRBV5-8
j_call: TRBJ2-7
d_call: .
clone_size: many
cdr3_aa: CASSHLLTPYEQYF
cdr3_nt: TGTGCCAGCAGCCACCTCCTAACCCCATACGAGCAGTACTTC

v_call: TRBV7-2
j_call: TRBJ2-5
d_call: .
clone_size: .
cdr3_aa: CASSQFPMETQYF
cdr3_nt: TGCGCCAGCAGCCAATTTCCGATGGAGACCCAGTACTTC

v_call: TRBV28
j_call: TRBJ1-2
d_call: TRBD1
clone_size: few
cdr3_aa: CASSLDREDGYTF
cdr3_nt: TGTGCCAGCAGTTTAGACAGGGAGGATGGCTACACCTTC

v_call: TRBV7-2
j_call: TRBJ2-5
d_call: .
clone_size: few
cdr3_aa: CASSTTGETQYF
cdr3_nt: TGTGCCAGCAGCACCACGGGGGAGACCCAGTACTTC

v_call: TRBV12-3/TRBV12-4
j_call: TRBJ1-1
d_call: .
clone_size: .
cdr3_aa: CASSSGTPKEAFF
cdr3_nt: TGTGCCAGCAGTTCCGGGACTCCCAAGGAAGCTTTCTTT

v_call: TRBV6-2/TRBV6-3
j_call: TRBJ2-3
d_call: .
clone_size: few
cdr3_aa: CASGSSPGLTDTQYF
cdr3_nt: TGTGCCAGCGGGTCTAGTCCCGGGCTGACAGATACGCAGTATTTT

v_call: TRBV3-1
j_call: TRBJ2-1
d_call: .
clone_size: .
cdr3_aa: CASSYFQGNEQFF
cdr3_nt: TGTGCCAGCAGCTACTTCCAGGGTAATGAGCAGTTCTTC

v_call: TRBV7-9
j_call: TRBJ2-7
d_call: .
clone_size: .
cdr3_aa: CASSPWTALSYEQYF
cdr3_nt: TGTGCCAGCAGCCCCTGGACAGCTCTCTCCTACGAGCAGTACTTC

v_call: TRBV7-2
j_call: TRBJ2-1
d_call: TRBD2
clone_size: .
cdr3_aa: CASSELAEVF
cdr3_nt: TGTGCCAGCAGCGAACTAGCGGAGGTCTTC

v_call: TRBV27
j_call: TRBJ2-1
d_call: TRBD1
clone_size: few
cdr3_aa: CASSARAVGTGLNEQFF
cdr3_nt: TGTGCCAGCAGTGCCCGCGCCGTCGGGACAGGGCTCAATGAGCAGTTCTTC

v_call: TRBV20-1
j_call: TRBJ1-1
d_call: .
clone_size: many
cdr3_aa: CSARRGNLMNTEAFF
cdr3_nt: TGCAGCGCTAGGCGAGGGAATCTAATGAACACTGAAGCTTTCTTT

v_call: TRBV25-1
j_call: TRBJ2-7
d_call: TRBD2
clone_size: once
cdr3_aa: CASRNSGRSGEQYF
cdr3_nt: TGTGCCAGCAGAAACAGCGGGAGATCGGGTGAGCAGTACTTC

v_call: TRBV5-1
j_call: TRBJ1-2
d_call: TRBD1
clone_size: few
cdr3_aa: CASSNDRGGYTF
cdr3_nt: TGCGCCAGCAGCAACGACAGGGGCGGCTACACCTTC

v_call: TRBV6-5
j_call: TRBJ2-5
d_call: .
clone_size: .
cdr3_aa: CASSYNFQETQYF
cdr3_nt: TGTGCCAGCAGTTACAACTTCCAAGAGACCCAGTACTTC

v_call: TRBV7-7
j_call: TRBJ2-5
d_call: .
clone_size: .
cdr3_aa: CASSVGTHSETQYF
cdr3_nt: TGTGCTAGCAGCGTAGGGACTCATTCAGAGACCCAGTACTTC

v_call: TRBV5-1
j_call: TRBJ2-3
d_call: TRBD2
clone_size: .
cdr3_aa: CASSLPSGMITDTQYF
cdr3_nt: TGCGCCAGCAGCTTACCTAGCGGGATGATCACAGATACGCAGTATTTT

v_call: TRBV29-1
j_call: TRBJ2-2
d_call: .
clone_size: .
cdr3_aa: CSVEGGWGAGELFF
cdr3_nt: TGCAGCGTTGAAGGAGGTTGGGGGGCCGGGGAGCTGTTTTTT

v_call: TRBV7-9
j_call: TRBJ2-1
d_call: TRBD2
clone_size: many
cdr3_aa: CASSPSGLAISSYNEQFF
cdr3_nt: TGTGCCAGCAGCCCTAGCGGGCTAGCGATCAGCTCCTACAATGAGCAGTTCTTC

v_call: TRBV25-1
j_call: TRBJ1-2
d_call: .
clone_size: .
cdr3_aa: CASSRGRGGYTF
cdr3_nt: TGTGCCAGCAGTCGAGGGAGAGGCGGCTACACCTTC

v_call: TRBV7-9
j_call: TRBJ2-7
d_call: .
clone_size: .
cdr3_aa: CASSLGGHGNPYEQYF
cdr3_nt: TGTGCCAGCAGCTTAGGAGGTCACGGAAATCCCTACGAGCAGTACTTC

v_call: TRBV11-2
j_call: TRBJ2-5
d_call: TRBD2
clone_size: few
cdr3_aa: CASSPGLQETQYF
cdr3_nt: TGTGCCAGCAGCCCGGGACTACAAGAGACCCAGTACTTC

v_call: TRBV5-1
j_call: TRBJ2-6
d_call: .
clone_size: few
cdr3_aa: CASSWKSSGANVLTF
cdr3_nt: TGCGCCAGCAGCTGGAAGAGCTCTGGGGCCAACGTCCTGACTTTC

v_call: TRBV9
j_call: TRBJ1-1
d_call: .
clone_size: .
cdr3_aa: CASSVEGSMNTEAFF
cdr3_nt: TGTGCCAGCAGCGTAGAGGGAAGTATGAACACTGAAGCTTTCTTT

v_call: TRBV4-1
j_call: TRBJ2-2
d_call: .
clone_size: few
cdr3_aa: CASSQRWGGGTGELFF
cdr3_nt: TGCGCCAGCAGCCAACGTTGGGGGGGCGGAACCGGGGAGCTGTTTTTT

v_call: TRBV25-1
j_call: TRBJ1-3
d_call: TRBD1
clone_size: .
cdr3_aa: CASSEYGTGGSGNTIYF
cdr3_nt: TGTGCCAGCAGTGAATACGGAACAGGGGGATCTGGAAACACCATATATTTT

v_call: TRBV7-6
j_call: TRBJ2-7
d_call: .
clone_size: many
cdr3_aa: CASSLDRPPTYEQYF
cdr3_nt: TGTGCCAGCAGCTTAGACAGACCCCCCACCTACGAGCAGTACTTC

v_call: TRBV7-3
j_call: TRBJ1-2
d_call: .
clone_size: many
cdr3_aa: CASSLIGGSNYGYTF
cdr3_nt: TGTGCCAGCAGCTTAATCGGAGGGTCTAACTATGGCTACACCTTC

v_call: TRBV7-6
j_call: TRBJ2-7
d_call: .
clone_size: .
cdr3_aa: CASSQGTASYEQYF
cdr3_nt: TGTGCCAGCAGCCAGGGGACGGCCTCCTACGAGCAGTACTTC

v_call: TRBV28
j_call: TRBJ2-5
d_call: .
clone_size: .
cdr3_aa: CASSFQGSNKETQYF
cdr3_nt: TGTGCCAGCAGTTTTCAGGGGAGCAACAAAGAGACCCAGTACTTC

v_call: TRBV6-2/TRBV6-3
j_call: TRBJ2-7
d_call: TRBD1
clone_size: .
cdr3_aa: CASSIGTGSEQYF
cdr3_nt: TGTGCCAGCAGTATCGGGACAGGGAGCGAGCAGTACTTC

v_call: TRBV9
j_call: TRBJ2-7
d_call: .
clone_size: .
cdr3_aa: CASSGRDDSYEQYF
cdr3_nt: TGTGCCAGCAGTGGCCGGGACGACTCCTACGAGCAGTACTTC

v_call: TRBV24-1
j_call: TRBJ2-7
d_call: .
clone_size: .
cdr3_aa: CATSVGYEQYF
cdr3_nt: TGTGCCACCAGTGTCGGCTACGAGCAGTACTTC

v_call: TRBV7-6
j_call: TRBJ2-7
d_call: .
clone_size: .
cdr3_aa: CASSAAPGEQYF
cdr3_nt: TGTGCCAGCAGCGCCGCCCCGGGCGAGCAGTACTTC

v_call: TRBV9
j_call: TRBJ2-7
d_call: .
clone_size: .
cdr3_aa: CASSGDVVYEQYF
cdr3_nt: TGTGCCAGCAGCGGTGACGTTGTCTACGAGCAGTACTTC

v_call: TRBV5-1
j_call: TRBJ2-1
d_call: TRBD1
clone_size: .
cdr3_aa: CASSLNRGLWLHLNEQFF
cdr3_nt: TGCGCCAGCAGCCTAAACAGGGGGCTATGGCTACACCTCAATGAGCAGTTCTTC

v_call: TRBV24-1
j_call: TRBJ1-1
d_call: TRBD1
clone_size: once
cdr3_aa: CATSAGAGGMNTEAFF
cdr3_nt: TGTGCCACCAGTGCGGGGGCAGGGGGGATGAACACTGAAGCTTTCTTT

v_call: TRBV20-1
j_call: TRBJ2-7
d_call: TRBD2
clone_size: .
cdr3_aa: CSATPGLAGGLRSYERYF
cdr3_nt: TGCAGTGCTACCCCGGGACTAGCGGGAGGTCTACGGTCCTACGAGCGGTACTTC

v_call: TRBV25-1
j_call: TRBJ1-2
d_call: TRBD1
clone_size: .
cdr3_aa: CASSVGQGASGYTF
cdr3_nt: TGTGCCAGCAGCGTGGGACAGGGGGCCAGTGGCTACACCTTC

v_call: TRBV10-3
j_call: TRBJ1-2
d_call: TRBD1
clone_size: .
cdr3_aa: CATWGTGDGYTF
cdr3_nt: TGTGCCACCTGGGGGACAGGGGATGGCTACACCTTC

v_call: TRBV20-1
j_call: TRBJ2-3
d_call: .
clone_size: many
cdr3_aa: CSARPADTQYF
cdr3_nt: TGCAGTGCTAGACCGGCAGATACGCAGTATTTT

v_call: TRBV7-3
j_call: TRBJ2-1
d_call: .
clone_size: many
cdr3_aa: CASSLGRGGVEYNEQFF
cdr3_nt: TGTGCCAGCAGCTTGGGCAGGGGTGGAGTAGAGTACAATGAGCAGTTCTTC

v_call: TRBV20-1
j_call: TRBJ2-5
d_call: .
clone_size: many
cdr3_aa: CSARDALIDQETQYF
cdr3_nt: TGCAGTGCTAGAGATGCCCTAATCGACCAAGAGACCCAGTACTTC

v_call: TRBV9
j_call: TRBJ2-3
d_call: .
clone_size: .
cdr3_aa: CASSLSGSTDTQYF
cdr3_nt: TGTGCCAGCAGCCTAAGCGGGAGCACAGATACGCAGTATTTT